One and the same sample provided the 10 T cell receptor beta chains below, sequenced in a study of shared clonotypes between healthy human individuals. Using immunoSEQ multiplex PCR, the repertoire was profiled, and TCRdb retains in-frame clones only, with some absent. Of around 1.6 million clones listed, nearly 99% are singletons. Sequenced: naive CD4+ T cells sorted from blood. Subset in this sample: CD45RA+ positively selected. The receptors come from a man aged 25-45 years in good health.

This clone was counted once. The CDR3 loop is CASGTSGNQPQHF. The CDR3 region has the DNA TGTGCCTCCGGGACTTCTGGCAATCAGCCCCAGCATTTT. J is TRBJ1-5 and V is TRBV30; D possibly corresponds to TRBD1 (5 bases). Trimming cost V 7 bases and J 2 bases, with 12 bases left between them. The CDR3 contains 13 residues. CDR1 is GTSNPN and CDR2 is SVGIG in the germline V gene (reference sequence).

The chain recombines TRBV10-3 with TRBJ2-1, with TRBD2 matching over 7 bases. The CDR3 extends over 14 amino acids. The V and J ends lost 0 bases and 10 bases, in that order; junction bases with no gene match: 6. The germline V gene has CDR1 ENHRY and CDR2 SYGVKD. CDR3 coding DNA: TGTGCCATCAGTGAGTCGGCGGGAGAGCAGGAGCAGTTCTTC. It specifies CAISESAGEQEQFF.

In regard to this clone: Other DNA sequences in the same sample also yield this CDR3. The rearrangement links TRBV7-2 to TRBJ1-5; D unresolved. Germline lookup yields CDR1 SGHTA and CDR2 FQGNSA. Trimming took off 1 base at V and 4 bases at J, with 8 bases between the two ends. The length of the CDR3 is 14 residues. DNA for the CDR3: TGTGCCAGCAGCTTAGTATCACTAAATCAGCCCCAGCATTTT. Protein product: CASSLVSLNQPQHF.

Only one count was recorded for this clone. This chain uses TRBV29-1 with TRBJ2-1, with a tentative D call TRBD2 (5 bases). V dropped 4 bases and J dropped 0 bases, with 13 bases sitting between them. The CDR3 covers 15 residues. Looked up from germline, CDR1 is SQVTM and CDR2 is ANQGSEA. The CDR3 region has the DNA TGCAGCGTTGTAGGCGGGTCAGTCTCCTACAATGAGCAGTTCTTC. This sequence encodes CSVVGGSVSYNEQFF.

The chain links TRBV5-4 to TRBJ2-7; D ambiguous. Germline CDR1 is SGHNT and CDR2 is YYREEE (reference sequence). CDR3 size: 15 residues. V gave up 4 bases and J gave up 6 bases, with 20 bases separating them. The CDR3 reads CASSDEKKRVFEQYF. Written as DNA, the CDR3 is TGTGCCAGCAGCGACGAAAAAAAAAGGGTCTTCGAGCAGTACTTC.

The chain uses TRBV6-5 and TRBJ1-1; perhaps TRBD1 as D (5 bases). V dropped 2 bases and J dropped 5 bases, with 12 bases sitting between them. This CDR3 region has 14 residues. Germline CDR1 reads MNHEY; CDR2 reads SVGAGI. Here the CDR3 reads CASSYGQGGTEAFF. The DNA of the CDR3 is TGTGCCAGCAGTTACGGGCAGGGAGGGACTGAAGCTTTCTTT.

The chain combines TRBV9 with TRBJ2-7; D is unresolved. V was trimmed by 3 bases and J by 3 bases, leaving 7 bases between them. This CDR3 spans 12 amino acids. The germline gives CDR1 SGDLS, CDR2 YYNGEE. As DNA, the CDR3 is TGTGCCAGCAGCGGGGTAGTCTACGAGCAGTACTTC. Translated: CASSGVVYEQYF. The variable domain in full, with the rest retrieved from reference TRBV9 and TRBJ2-7, is DSGVTQTPKHLITATGQRVTLRCSPRSGDLSVYWYQQSLDQGLQFLIQYYNGEERAKGNILERFSAQQFPDLHSELNLSSLELGDSALYFCASSGVVYEQYFGPGTRLTVT.

The chain joins TRBV5-4 to TRBJ2-1; no firm D call. Germline assignment: CDR1 SGHNT and CDR2 YYREEE (reference sequence). V lost 0 bases and J lost 5, with 12 bases in between. The CDR3 totals 15 residues. CDR3: CASSLVPGYHNEQFF. The CDR3 nucleotides read TGTGCCAGCAGCTTGGTCCCAGGATACCACAATGAGCAGTTCTTC.

This chain joins TRBV5-1 and TRBJ2-5; D not certain. V lost 7 bases and J lost 0, with 19 bases in between. The germline V gene encodes CDR1 SGHRS and CDR2 YFSETQ. The CDR3 sequence is 16 residues long. CDR3 in amino acids: CASSNLGKGYQETQYF. In DNA, the CDR3 is TGCGCCAGCTCAAATCTGGGTAAAGGGTACCAAGAGACCCAGTACTTC.

The chain links TRBV5-1 to TRBJ1-2, with D perhaps TRBD1 (6 bases). CDR3 length: 14 amino acids. Germline loops: CDR1 SGHRS, CDR2 YFSETQ. V lost 4 bases and J 1 base, leaving 11 bases between the germline ends. The DNA for the CDR3 is TGCGCCAGCAGCCCGGGGGCGGATAACTATGGCTACACCTTC. It translates to CASSPGADNYGYTF.